This passage covers 5 T cell receptor beta chains from one sample sequenced in a study of cytomegalovirus exposure and HLA in healthy donors. The PCR ran on 60 Vbeta and 13 Jbeta primers. The protocol was immunoSEQ multiplex PCR, while the TCRdb copy is restricted to in-frame clones and leaves out a portion. In the table there are over 90,000 clones, approximately 64% of which are singletons. Material: PBMCs. Every receptor here comes from a human donor in good health.

The chain links TRBV29-1 to TRBJ2-7; 13 bases fit TRBD2. This CDR3 is built from 14 residues. Per germline, CDR1 SQVTM and CDR2 ANQGSEA. Germline trimming cut 6 bases from V and 3 bases from J; bases unmatched to any gene: 5. This CDR3 reads CSVGTSGELYEQYF. The CDR3 bases are TGCAGCGTGGGGACTAGCGGGGAACTCTACGAGCAGTACTTC.

This clone turned up a few times. The rearrangement links TRBV6-1 to TRBJ2-7, with TRBD2 matching 13 bases. CDR3 length: 15 residues. Trimming cost V 6 bases and J 4 bases; bases outside gene matches: 6. CDR1 MNHNS and CDR2 SASEGT come from the germline V gene. The CDR3 coding sequence is TGTGCCAGCAGGGTAGGGACTAGCGGGAATTACGAGCAGTACTTC. This translates into CASRVGTSGNYEQYF.

V is TRBV5-4 and J is TRBJ2-1, with 16 bases lining up with TRBD2. The CDR3 is 16 amino acids. Germline V CDR1 and CDR2: SGHNT, YYREEE (reference sequence). The V and J ends lost 1 base and 9 bases, in that order; junction bases with no gene match: 4. The CDR3 sequence is CASSLRGTSGRVEQFF. DNA of the CDR3: TGTGCCAGCAGCTTGCGTGGGACTAGCGGGAGGGTTGAGCAGTTCTTC.

The rearrangement joins TRBV18 to TRBJ2-1; maybe TRBD2 (7 bases). The CDR3 has 15 amino acids. Deletions cut 3 bases from V and 7 bases from J, with 16 bases between. Looked up from germline, CDR1 is KGHSH and CDR2 is LQKENI. The CDR3 sequence is CASSPWGAGENEQFF. CDR3 nucleotides: TGTGCCAGCTCACCTTGGGGGGCGGGAGAGAATGAGCAGTTCTTC.

V gene TRBV7-2 combines with J gene TRBJ1-5, with D perhaps matching TRBD1 (5 bases). The CDR3 covers 14 residues. Germline CDR1 reads SGHTA; CDR2 reads FQGNSA. Trimming left V 1 base short and J 2 bases short, with 6 bases between. CDR3 nucleotides: TGTGCCAGCAGCTTAGGCAGGGGCAATCAGCCCCAGCATTTT. This translates into CASSLGRGNQPQHF.